This TCR beta chain is from a study of cytomegalovirus exposure and HLA in healthy donors. CDR3 size: 16 residues. With 6 bases clipped from V and 2 bases from J, the junction kept 12 bases outside the gene matches. Germline V gene lookup returns CDR1 MNHEY and CDR2 SMNVEV (reference sequence). Repertoires were generated with immunoSEQ multiplex PCR, while TCRdb's copy carries only in-frame clones and drops some. The table has fewer than 250,000 clones, around four fifths seen once. The rearrangement uses TRBV27 and TRBJ2-7, with 8 positions matching TRBD2. The sample comprised PBMCs. This clonotype was sampled from a woman aged 18-30 years in good health and CMV-seronegative. CDR3 sequence (DNA): TGTGCCAGCAGCCCCTGGAGCGGGAGCTCGCCCTACGAGCAGTACTTC. Translated: CASSPWSGSSPYEQYF.